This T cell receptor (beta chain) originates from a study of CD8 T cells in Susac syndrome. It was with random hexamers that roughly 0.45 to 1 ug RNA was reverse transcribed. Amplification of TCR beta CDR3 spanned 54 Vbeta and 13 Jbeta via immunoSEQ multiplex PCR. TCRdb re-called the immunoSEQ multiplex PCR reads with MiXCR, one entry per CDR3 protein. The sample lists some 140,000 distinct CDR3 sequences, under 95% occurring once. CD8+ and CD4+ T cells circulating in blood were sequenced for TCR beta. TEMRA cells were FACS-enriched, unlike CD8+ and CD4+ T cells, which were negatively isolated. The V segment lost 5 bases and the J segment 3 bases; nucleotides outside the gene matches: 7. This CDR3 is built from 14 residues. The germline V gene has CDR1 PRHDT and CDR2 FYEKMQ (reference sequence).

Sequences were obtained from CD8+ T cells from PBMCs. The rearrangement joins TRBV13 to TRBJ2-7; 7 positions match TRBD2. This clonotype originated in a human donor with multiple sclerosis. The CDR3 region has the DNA TGTGCCAGCAGCGCCTCTAGCGGAGACTACGAGCAGTACTTC. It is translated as CASSASSGDYEQYF.